These 26 T cell receptor beta chains came from one sample sequenced in a study of blood T cell repertoires in COVID-19. Data came from immunoSEQ multiplex PCR; TCRdb stores just in-frame clones and leaves some out. Here the sample spans a few hundred thousand clones, around nine tenths being singletons. Sequencing was done on a sample of peripheral blood. Every receptor here comes from a man in his fifties or sixties who had recovered from COVID-19.

This sequence joins TRBV9 and TRBJ2-6, with D possibly being TRBD1 (6 bases). V lost 3 bases and J lost 2, with 12 bases in between. The V gene's germline CDR1 is SGDLS and CDR2 YYNGEE. This CDR3 is 16 amino acids long. The CDR3 sequence is CASSAGQSAGANVLTF. The CDR3 DNA reads as TGTGCCAGCAGCGCCGGACAGTCAGCTGGGGCCAACGTCCTGACTTTC.

The chain employs TRBV2 and TRBJ1-5; the D gene is possibly TRBD1 (6 bases). CDR1 SNHLY and CDR2 FYNNEI come from the germline V gene. V shed 0 bases and J shed 7 bases, with 13 bases lying between them. There are 15 residues in the CDR3. As DNA, the CDR3 is TGTGCCAGCAGTGAAGCCACAGGGTATGGACAGCCCCAGCATTTT. Translating it yields CASSEATGYGQPQHF. The variable domain in full, with the rest retrieved from reference TRBV2 and TRBJ1-5, is EPEVTQTPSHQVTQMGQEVILRCVPISNHLYFYWYRQILGQKVEFLVSFYNNEISEKSEIFDDQFSVERPDGSNFTLKIRSTKLEDSAMYFCASSEATGYGQPQHFGDGTRLSIL.

This clone has only one observation. The chain recombines TRBV7-9 with TRBJ1-5; D perhaps matches TRBD1 (5 bases). This CDR3 is built from 15 residues. Germline assignment: CDR1 SEHNR and CDR2 FQNEAQ (reference sequence). The V end lost 1 base, the J end lost 8 bases, and 15 bases lay between the germline ends. The DNA for the CDR3 is TGTGCCAGCAGCTTAGTTGGGGCCGGGTTGAAGCCCCAGCATTTT. Its translation: CASSLVGAGLKPQHF.

DNA of the CDR3: TGCAGCGTTGACAGGACCGCGGGTGGCTACACCTTC. Residues: CSVDRTAGGYTF. The chain recombines TRBV29-1 with TRBJ1-2; D not resolved. Germline loops: CDR1 SQVTM, CDR2 ANQGSEA. The CDR3 has 12 residues. V gave up 3 bases and J gave up 7 bases, with 12 bases separating them.

The chain is built from TRBV5-4 and TRBJ2-7; 8 bases are shared with TRBD2. Germline V gene data show CDR1 as SGHNT and CDR2 as YYREEE (reference sequence). The CDR3 is 14 amino acids. Trimming cost V 3 bases and J 3 bases; bases outside gene matches: 5. CDR3 DNA sequence: TGTGCCAGCAGCTACACGGGAGGGAGCTACGAGCAGTACTTC. Translating it yields CASSYTGGSYEQYF.

This clone has only a few counts. This chain uses TRBV7-8 with TRBJ2-5; tentative D call: TRBD2 (7 bases). V dropped 2 bases and J dropped 7 bases, with 11 bases sitting between them. The CDR3 extends over 13 amino acids. From germline, CDR1 is SGHVS and CDR2 FQNEAQ. CDR3: CASSLRGGRTQYF. For the CDR3, the DNA is TGTGCCAGCAGCTTAAGGGGGGGGAGGACCCAGTACTTC.

The CDR3 loop is CSVAQVGETQYF. The CDR3 DNA is TGCAGCGTTGCACAGGTGGGGGAGACCCAGTACTTC. V gene TRBV29-1 combines with J gene TRBJ2-5; TRBD1 might be the D (5 bases). Germline CDR1 reads SQVTM; CDR2 reads ANQGSEA. V lost 4 bases and J lost 5, with 11 bases in between. The CDR3 totals 12 residues.

The chain couples TRBV6-5 to TRBJ1-1; no definite D call. The CDR3 has 12 amino acids. Germline loops: CDR1 MNHEY, CDR2 SVGAGI. The ends were cut back, 6 bases at V and 6 bases at J, with 11 bases in the middle. This chain's CDR3 is CASRLFGAEAFF. The CDR3 nucleotides are TGTGCCAGCAGACTGTTCGGGGCTGAAGCTTTCTTT.

The chain joins TRBV5-1 to TRBJ1-1; D is unclear. Per germline, CDR1 SGHRS and CDR2 YFSETQ. CDR3 length: 14 amino acids. V was shortened by 1 base and J by 0 bases, with 7 bases between the two germline ends. The DNA of the CDR3 is TGCGCCAGCAGCTTGCGTGCAGTGAACACTGAAGCTTTCTTT. It specifies CASSLRAVNTEAFF.

This clone was picked up one time. V is TRBV5-4 and J is TRBJ1-1; TRBD1 matches at 8 bases. This CDR3 spans 16 amino acids. Per germline, CDR1 SGHNT and CDR2 YYREEE (reference sequence). The junction had 14 bases not matched to a gene; V was cut back by 9 bases and J by 1 base. The CDR3 sequence is CAITILPGTGNTEAFF. The CDR3 region has the DNA TGTGCCATCACAATACTACCCGGGACAGGGAACACTGAAGCTTTCTTT.

This clone appeared once. The chain is built from TRBV5-6 and TRBJ1-1; D is uncertain. Trimming removed 4 bases from V and 0 bases from J, with 4 bases in between. The CDR3 runs to 12 residues. Germline V gene lookup returns CDR1 SGHDT and CDR2 YYEEEE. The DNA of the CDR3 is TGTGCCAGCAGCCGGGTGAACACTGAAGCTTTCTTT. It yields the protein CASSRVNTEAFF.

The chain carries TRBV11-3 and TRBJ2-2; 10 nucleotides match TRBD2. J was trimmed by 1 base and V by 4 bases; bases with no gene match: 3. The CDR3 runs 16 residues. Germline CDR1 reads SGHNT; CDR2 reads YENEEA. The CDR3 bases are TGTGCCAGCAGCTCGGGACTAGCGCAGAACACCGGGGAGCTGTTTTTT. Translating it yields CASSSGLAQNTGELFF.

Here the CDR3 DNA reads TGTGCCAGTAGTATCCAGGGAGGGGGGAATGAGCAGTTCTTC. This translates into CASSIQGGGNEQFF. The chain is built from TRBV19 and TRBJ2-1; D is possibly TRBD2 (7 bases). V lost 3 bases and J 7 bases, leaving 13 bases between the germline ends. The germline CDR1 and CDR2 sequences are LNHDA and SQIVND (reference sequence). CDR3 length equals 14 residues.

V gene TRBV18 combines with J gene TRBJ2-2, with D unclear. CDR3 size: 15 residues. CDR1 and CDR2 (germline): KGHSH, LQKENI. Trimming removed 3 bases at V and 1 base at J, with 9 bases between. CDR3: CASSPFSVNTGELFF. The CDR3 nucleotides are TGTGCCAGCTCACCGTTCTCCGTGAACACCGGGGAGCTGTTTTTT. The variable domain in full, completed from reference TRBV18 and TRBJ2-2, reads NAGVMQNPRHLVRRRGQEARLRCSPMKGHSHVYWYRQLPEEGLKFMVYLQKENIIDESGMPKERFSAEFPKEGPSILRIQQVVRGDSAAYFCASSPFSVNTGELFFGEGSRLTVL.

CDR3 DNA: TGTGCCAGCAGCTCCCACCTTGGGGGACAGCTAGGCTATGGCTACACCTTC. This encodes CASSSHLGGQLGYGYTF. The chain combines TRBV7-8 with TRBJ1-2; 7 positions match TRBD1. Germline CDR1 and CDR2: SGHVS and FQNEAQ. V dropped 4 bases and J dropped 4; count of bases not matched to a gene: 15. CDR3 size: 17 residues.

The V gene is TRBV19, the J gene TRBJ1-5, with D unclear. The CDR3 spans 12 residues. V was shortened by 5 bases and J by 3 bases, with 5 bases between the two germline ends. CDR1 is LNHDA and CDR2 is SQIVND in the germline V gene (reference sequence). The CDR3 DNA follows: TGTGCCAGTAGTCCCAACAATCAGCCCCAGCATTTT. Translation: CASSPNNQPQHF.

The chain joins TRBV29-1 to TRBJ2-2, with no clear D. Germline CDR1 reads SQVTM; CDR2 reads ANQGSEA. The CDR3 is 14 amino acids. The V and J ends lost 0 bases and 9 bases respectively, with 14 bases between them. The CDR3 region is CSVEDPQSSWELFF. The CDR3 nucleotides are TGCAGCGTTGAAGATCCCCAGTCGTCATGGGAGCTGTTTTTT.

V and J are TRBV19 and TRBJ2-1, with 7 bases that match TRBD2. V shed 9 bases, J shed 7 bases, and the junction held 18 bases outside the gene matches. Germline V gene sequence: CDR1 LNHDA, CDR2 SQIVND (reference sequence). The CDR3 runs to 16 residues. The CDR3 protein is CASTLYGAGTGNEQFF. The DNA for the CDR3 is TGTGCCAGCACCCTTTATGGAGCGGGGACGGGAAATGAGCAGTTCTTC.

This clone has just a few counts. The J gene is TRBJ2-1, the V gene TRBV30, with 9 bases lining up with TRBD1. J gave up 4 bases and V 1 base, and 11 bases lay outside the gene matches. The CDR3 is made up of 17 amino acids. In germline, CDR1 is GTSNPN, CDR2 SVGIG (reference sequence). The CDR3 region has the DNA TGTGCCTGGAGTGGCGCCGGACAGGGGAAAGGTTACAATGAGCAGTTCTTC. Protein sequence: CAWSGAGQGKGYNEQFF.

This rearrangement joins TRBV28 to TRBJ1-1; 10 bases map to TRBD1. This CDR3 is 16 amino acids long. CDR1 is MDHEN and CDR2 is SYDVKM in the germline V gene. Losses at the gene ends were 3 bases for V and 7 bases for J; bases not matched to a gene: 11. For the CDR3, the DNA is TGTGCCAGCAGTTTCATGAACCCGGGACAGGGGAATGAAGCTTTCTTT. Translating gives CASSFMNPGQGNEAFF.

V is TRBV18 and J is TRBJ2-2; a weak D match, TRBD2 (5 bases). CDR3 length: 14 residues. The V end was cut by 0 bases, the J end by 7 bases, with 9 bases between. Germline values: CDR1 KGHSH, CDR2 LQKENI. For the CDR3, the DNA is TGTGCCAGCTCACCACCGTCGGAGGTCGGGGAGCTGTTTTTT. Amino acids: CASSPPSEVGELFF.

The V call is TRBV18, the J call TRBJ2-7, with D uncertain. This CDR3 is built from 14 residues. V dropped 2 bases and J dropped 5 bases, with 13 bases sitting between them. Germline V gene data show CDR1 as KGHSH and CDR2 as LQKENI. The CDR3 loop is CASSPKTPLDEQYF. For the CDR3, the DNA is TGTGCCAGCTCACCAAAGACACCCCTGGACGAGCAGTACTTC.

The rearrangement joins TRBV23-1 to TRBJ2-2; 7 nucleotides match TRBD2. TRBV23-1 is an open reading frame whose function is uncertain. V lost 10 bases, J lost 5 bases, and 13 bases stayed unmatched. The CDR3 spans 15 residues. This CDR3 reads CANPSGVLKTGELFF. Written as DNA, the CDR3 is TGCGCCAACCCGAGCGGGGTCTTGAAGACCGGGGAGCTGTTTTTT.

The V and J genes are TRBV19 and TRBJ2-1; D gene unclear. Looked up from germline, CDR1 is LNHDA and CDR2 is SQIVND (reference sequence). This CDR3 region has 12 residues. V was cut by 6 bases and J by 3 bases, with 6 bases left in between. CDR3 protein: CASRRSYNEQFF. Here the CDR3 DNA reads TGTGCCAGTAGACGCAGCTACAATGAGCAGTTCTTC.

This clone ranks as medium-sized. V usage is TRBV19 and J usage is TRBJ1-6; no clear D gene. Per the germline V gene, CDR1 is LNHDA and CDR2 is SQIVND (reference sequence). The CDR3 sequence is 12 residues long. Trimming took 6 bases from V and 14 from J, leaving 14 bases between them. The DNA for the CDR3 is TGTGCCAGTAGGCCACCAGGTAGAGCCCTCCACTTT. It translates to CASRPPGRALHF.

The V gene is TRBV6-5, the J gene TRBJ1-5; 9 bases match TRBD1. The CDR3 runs 14 residues. CDR1 is MNHEY, CDR2 SVGAGI, per germline. The junction had 4 bases not matched to a gene; V was cut back by 6 bases and J by 4 bases. CDR3 amino acids: CASSRQGENQPQHF. CDR3 bases: TGTGCCAGCAGCCGACAGGGGGAAAATCAGCCCCAGCATTTT.